This TCR beta chain was found in a study of T-cell reconstitution after alpha-beta-depleted transplantation in children. The library targeted TCRbeta and was prepared with unique molecular identifiers. Each CDR3 protein gets one entry after TCRdb re-called the PCR reads with MiXCR. This table has over 200,000 distinct CDR3 sequences, 8% to 9.5% appearing once. This clonotype was counted only a few times. The source material was PBMCs from the stem cell graft donor, sampled from the stem cell graft. The receptor comes from a human donor who donated a stem cell graft to a child with acute lymphoblastic leukemia.

CDR3 amino acids: CAWSFGLESYEQYF. Written as DNA, the CDR3 is TGTGCCTGGAGCTTCGGTCTTGAATCCTACGAGCAGTACTTC. The chain is built from TRBV30 and TRBJ2-7; D remains unclear. CDR1 and CDR2 (germline): GTSNPN, SVGIG (reference sequence). The CDR3 loop spans 14 amino acids. Trimming removed 3 bases at V and 1 base at J, with 13 bases between.